One and the same sample provided the 15 T cell receptor beta chains below, sequenced in a study of cytomegalovirus exposure and HLA in healthy donors. PCR involved 60 Vbeta and 13 Jbeta primers. Profiled with immunoSEQ multiplex PCR; TCRdb holds only in-frame clones, not every one. Among about 200,000 clones listed, about two thirds were seen once. Sequencing was done on a sample of PBMCs. These receptors were collected from a man between 35 and 55 years old in good health and CMV-seropositive.

The rearrangement links TRBV10-2 to TRBJ1-5; TRBD1 matches at 11 bases. Unmatched junction bases numbered 3, after V lost 0 bases and J lost 5 bases. Germline values: CDR1 WSHSY, CDR2 SAAADI. The CDR3 is made up of 16 amino acids. The DNA of the CDR3 is TGCGCCAGCAGTGAGTCAGGGACAGGGGGGCATCAGCCCCAGCATTTT. Translating it yields CASSESGTGGHQPQHF.

The chain links TRBV7-6 to TRBJ1-1; no definite D call. This CDR3 has 14 residues. Looked up from germline, CDR1 is SGHVS and CDR2 is FNYEAQ. Trimming cost V 4 bases and J 0 bases, with 9 bases left between them. CDR3 region: CASSSVTLNTEAFF. The CDR3 nucleotides are TGTGCCAGCAGCTCCGTGACACTGAACACTGAAGCTTTCTTT.

The chain employs TRBV21-1 and TRBJ2-7; the table calls TRBD2, which could not be checked here. TRBV21-1 is a recognized pseudogene. The CDR3 spans 15 residues. The CDR3 coding sequence is TGTGCCAGCAGCAATTGGTTTAGCGGCCTCTACGAGCAGTACTTC. This gives the protein CASSNWFSGLYEQYF.

The chain combines TRBV10-3 with TRBJ1-2; D gene uncertain. CDR1 and CDR2 from the germline V gene are ENHRY and SYGVKD. This CDR3 contains 12 residues. Trimming pared 2 bases from V and 6 bases from J, leaving 7 bases between. CDR3 DNA sequence: TGTGCCATCAGTGAGCCGGGGAATGGCTACACCTTC. This codes for CAISEPGNGYTF.

The rearrangement uses TRBV7-2 and TRBJ2-7; possible D gene TRBD2, 6 bases. The germline V and J ends were trimmed by 1 base and 0 bases, with 10 bases remaining between them. The CDR3 length is 15 residues. CDR1 is SGHTA, CDR2 FQGNSA, per germline. CDR3 sequence: CASSLVGGISYEQYF. As DNA, the CDR3 is TGTGCCAGCAGCTTAGTCGGGGGTATCTCCTACGAGCAGTACTTC.

V is TRBV9 and J is TRBJ1-6; possible D gene TRBD1, 5 bases. The ends were cut back, 0 bases at V and 8 bases at J, with 15 bases in the middle. The CDR3 totals 16 residues. Germline V gene data show CDR1 as SGDLS and CDR2 as YYNGEE. The DNA for the CDR3 is TGTGCCAGCAGCGTAGGGGTTGGACCGACAGATTCACCCCTCCACTTT. Translated, it gives CASSVGVGPTDSPLHF.

V is TRBV7-2 and J is TRBJ2-1; TRBD2 aligns across 12 bases. CDR1 and CDR2 (germline): SGHTA, FQGNSA. V dropped 5 bases and J dropped 2; count of bases not matched to a gene: 1. The CDR3 has 15 residues. The CDR3 nucleotides read TGTGCCAGCAGCACTAGCGGGGGGCCCTACAATGAGCAGTTCTTC. This translates into CASSTSGGPYNEQFF.

The CDR3 region has the DNA TGCAGCGTTGGTGTGAACAAGAACACTGAAGCTTTCTTT. Amino acid sequence: CSVGVNKNTEAFF. The J gene is TRBJ1-1, the V gene TRBV29-1, with D unclear. Trimming pared 4 bases from V and 1 base from J, leaving 10 bases between. The CDR3 length is 13 residues. Germline CDR1 is SQVTM and CDR2 is ANQGSEA.

The chain joins TRBV7-8 to TRBJ1-4; D gene ambiguous. CDR1 is SGHVS, CDR2 FQNEAQ, per germline. The CDR3 sequence is 12 residues long. Trimming shortened V by 8 bases and J by 2 bases, and 6 bases separated the two germline ends. This chain's CDR3 is CASGGTNEKLFF. For the CDR3, the DNA is TGTGCCAGCGGAGGTACTAATGAAAAACTGTTTTTT.

The chain joins TRBV10-1 to TRBJ2-5; D is undetermined. The germline V gene has CDR1 WNHNN and CDR2 SYGVQD (reference sequence). Trimming stripped 8 bases from V and 4 bases from J, with 14 bases between. CDR3 length equals 13 residues. CDR3 sequence: CASSTSTGETQYF. CDR3 DNA sequence: TGCGCCAGCTCAACTTCTACGGGAGAGACCCAGTACTTC.

The chain combines TRBV5-1 with TRBJ2-1; 7 nucleotides match TRBD1. V lost 2 bases, J lost 10 bases, and 9 bases stayed unmatched. The CDR3 contains 14 residues. The germline V gene has CDR1 SGHRS and CDR2 YFSETQ. The CDR3, as DNA: TGCGCCAGCAGCTTTGGTGAGACAGGGAACGAGCAGTTCTTC. Translating gives CASSFGETGNEQFF. The full variable domain, with the rest looked up from reference TRBV5-1 and TRBJ2-1, is KAGVTQTPRYLIKTRGQQVTLSCSPISGHRSVSWYQQTPGQGLQFLFEYFSETQRNKGNFPGRFSGRQFSNSRSEMNVSTLELGDSALYLCASSFGETGNEQFFGPGTRLTVL.

This clone was observed a few times. This sequence joins TRBV5-6 and TRBJ2-7, with TRBD1 identical over 8 bases. The CDR3 length is 14 residues. CDR1 is SGHDT and CDR2 is YYEEEE in the germline V gene. V shed 0 bases, J shed 5 bases, and the junction held 4 bases outside the gene matches. The DNA of the CDR3 is TGTGCCAGCAGCTTGGGGACAGGGTCCCACGAGCAGTACTTC. It encodes CASSLGTGSHEQYF.

V usage is TRBV5-1 and J usage is TRBJ1-1; 8 bases line up with TRBD1. Trimming took 4 bases from V and 1 from J; bases not matched to a gene: 3. The length of the CDR3 is 14 residues. Looked up from germline, CDR1 is SGHRS and CDR2 is YFSETQ. The DNA for the CDR3 is TGCGCCAGCAGCCCCGGACAGGGGAACACTGAAGCTTTCTTT. Amino acids: CASSPGQGNTEAFF.

The chain couples TRBV19 to TRBJ1-2, with 8 positions matching TRBD1. CDR3 length equals 13 residues. Unmatched junction bases numbered 4, after V lost 6 bases and J lost 4 bases. Germline V gene data show CDR1 as LNHDA and CDR2 as SQIVND (reference sequence). CDR3 amino acids: CASSDRGGYGYTF. DNA for the CDR3: TGTGCCAGTAGCGACAGGGGCGGCTATGGCTACACCTTC.

The V call is TRBV7-6, the J call TRBJ2-2; perhaps TRBD2 as D (6 bases). V was pared by 4 bases and J by 5 bases, with 11 bases between. Germline CDR1 is SGHVS and CDR2 is FNYEAQ. This CDR3 is 14 amino acids long. The CDR3 spells CASSSSAGTGELFF. The CDR3 DNA reads TGTGCCAGCAGCTCCTCGGCGGGGACCGGGGAGCTGTTTTTT.